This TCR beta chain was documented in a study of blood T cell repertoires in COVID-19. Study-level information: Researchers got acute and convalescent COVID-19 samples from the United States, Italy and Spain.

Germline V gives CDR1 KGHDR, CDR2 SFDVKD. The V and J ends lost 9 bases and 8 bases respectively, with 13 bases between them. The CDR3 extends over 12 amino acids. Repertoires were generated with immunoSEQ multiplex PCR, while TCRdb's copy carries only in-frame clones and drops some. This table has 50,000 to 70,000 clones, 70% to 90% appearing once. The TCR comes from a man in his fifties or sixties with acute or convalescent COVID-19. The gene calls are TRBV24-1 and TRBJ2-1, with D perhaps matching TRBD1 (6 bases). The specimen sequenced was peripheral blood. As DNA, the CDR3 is TGTGCCACCGGCCCCGACAGGTATGAGCAGTTCTTC. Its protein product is CATGPDRYEQFF.